The TCR beta chain described here comes from a study of blood T cell repertoires in COVID-19. The wider study: Specimens from acute and convalescent COVID-19 originated in the United States, Italy and Spain. PBMCs, B-cell-depleted T cells, or T cells provided the cDNA or gDNA that made up the material.

Trimming removed 7 bases from V and 2 bases from J, with 11 bases in between. This CDR3 contains 13 residues. Germline CDR1 is LGHDT and CDR2 is YNNKEL (reference sequence). In the authors' workflow: For nucleated cells, counts were estimated from reference gene primer amplification. Data came from immunoSEQ multiplex PCR; TCRdb stores just in-frame clones and leaves some out. The V and J calls and the clone size are those of that table, but D and trimming were determined from the DNA. The sample holds about 75,000 clones, about 90% seen once. The sequenced material came from peripheral blood. The receptor was isolated from a human donor in a cohort sampled during active COVID-19. This rearrangement joins TRBV3-1 (or the pseudogene TRBV3-2) to TRBJ1-2; D is uncertain. This CDR3 reads CASNRRRNYGYTF. As DNA, the CDR3 is TGTGCCAGCAACCGGCGGCGGAACTATGGCTACACCTTC.